A single sample gave rise to the 8 T cell receptor beta chains below, sequenced in a study of regulatory T cells in long-lasting Graves disease. Time point specified: persistent/refractory GD, antithyroid drugs over 5 years with positive TRAb. Scientists built the TCR library using RNA that was extracted from PBMCs. Arm-PCR of CDR3 regions and iRepertoire HTBI primers were used to build TCR beta libraries. TCRdb analysed the multiplex PCR reads with MiXCR anew, one entry per CDR3 protein. The table lists roughly 400,000 distinct CDR3 sequences, around a fifth of them singletons, with roughly an eighth in the top ten. The sample consisted of peripheral blood mononuclear cells (PBMCs), taken when the disease was refractory, from a patient treated with antithyroid drugs. The receptor source for this set is a female donor with Graves disease.

A remark on this clonotype: A much larger clone lies a single base off, so this may be a read error. The rearrangement links TRBV29-1 to TRBJ1-2; possible D gene TRBD1, 6 bases. CDR3 length: 14 amino acids. Germline CDR1 SQVTM, CDR2 ANQGSEA. CDR3 loop: CGVAGGAGSNGYTF. As DNA, the CDR3 is TGCGGCGTTGCGGGGGGGGCTGGGTCCAATGGCTACACCTTC.

This clonotype occurred a few times. CDR3 protein: CASSDTGGSYGYTF. The CDR3 DNA reads TGTGCCAGCAGTGACACCGGGGGTTCCTATGGCTACACCTTC. V usage is TRBV9 and J usage is TRBJ1-2, with D possibly matching TRBD1 (5 bases). Per germline, CDR1 SGDLS and CDR2 YYNGEE. V was cut by 5 bases and J by 4 bases, with 15 bases left in between. This CDR3 comprises 14 residues.

This clonotype was counted ten times or more. CDR3 sequence (DNA): TGTGCCAGCGGACCGGCCGTGCATCAGCCCCAGCATTTT. This gives the protein CASGPAVHQPQHF. The chain employs TRBV2 and TRBJ1-5; D remains ambiguous. There are 13 residues in the CDR3. The germline CDR1 and CDR2 sequences are SNHLY and FYNNEI. The V end was cut by 8 bases, the J end by 5 bases, with 13 bases between.

This clonotype was counted between two and nine times. CDR3 in DNA: TGCAGTGCTAAGGGGTGGGGCAATCAGCCCCAGCATTTT. Translation gives CSAKGWGNQPQHF. The V gene is TRBV20-1, the J gene TRBJ1-5; tentative D call: TRBD1 (5 bases). The V gene's germline CDR1 is DFQATT and CDR2 SNEGSKA (reference sequence). V dropped 4 bases and J dropped 2 bases, with 9 bases sitting between them. The CDR3 sequence is 13 residues long.

This clonotype was counted at least ten times. The CDR3 is CASRVSAGGWNQPQHF. For the CDR3, the DNA is TGTGCCAGCAGGGTGTCAGCAGGGGGATGGAATCAGCCCCAGCATTTT. The rearrangement joins TRBV28 to TRBJ1-5, with 7 bases identical to TRBD1. The ends lost 6 bases at V and 4 bases at J; junction bases unmatched: 12. Germline V CDR1 and CDR2: MDHEN, SYDVKM. This CDR3 has 16 amino acids.

There are many counts of this clonotype. The conserved final phenylalanine or tryptophan is absent from the CDR3, which likely points to a read error. The limits of the CDR3 on the DNA are not certain, so only TCRdb's listed CDR3 is given. The J gene is TRBJ2-7, the V gene TRBV28; the table assigns TRBD1, which was not confirmed against the DNA. Per the germline V gene, CDR1 is MDHEN and CDR2 is SYDVKM. Counting both end residues, the CDR3 totals 12 amino acids. CDR3 region: CASSPRSGQGFL.

The J gene is TRBJ2-7, the V gene TRBV5-6; D gene ambiguous. This CDR3 is 13 amino acids long. CDR1 is SGHDT, CDR2 YYEEEE, per germline. The V end was cut by 2 bases, the J end by 2 bases, with 8 bases between. The CDR3 region has the DNA TGTGCCAGCAGCTTCAGGTACCCCTACGAGCAGTACTTC. It encodes CASSFRYPYEQYF.

This clonotype has more than one count but fewer than ten. One base away lies a much larger clone, so this may be a sequencing read error. The V and J genes are TRBV6-1 and TRBJ1-2; D unclear. This CDR3 has 14 residues. CDR1 MNHNS and CDR2 SASEGT come from the germline V gene. CDR3 DNA: TGTGCCAGCAGTGATGGTACAGAACTCTATGGCTGCACCTTC. It is translated as CASSDGTELYGCTF.